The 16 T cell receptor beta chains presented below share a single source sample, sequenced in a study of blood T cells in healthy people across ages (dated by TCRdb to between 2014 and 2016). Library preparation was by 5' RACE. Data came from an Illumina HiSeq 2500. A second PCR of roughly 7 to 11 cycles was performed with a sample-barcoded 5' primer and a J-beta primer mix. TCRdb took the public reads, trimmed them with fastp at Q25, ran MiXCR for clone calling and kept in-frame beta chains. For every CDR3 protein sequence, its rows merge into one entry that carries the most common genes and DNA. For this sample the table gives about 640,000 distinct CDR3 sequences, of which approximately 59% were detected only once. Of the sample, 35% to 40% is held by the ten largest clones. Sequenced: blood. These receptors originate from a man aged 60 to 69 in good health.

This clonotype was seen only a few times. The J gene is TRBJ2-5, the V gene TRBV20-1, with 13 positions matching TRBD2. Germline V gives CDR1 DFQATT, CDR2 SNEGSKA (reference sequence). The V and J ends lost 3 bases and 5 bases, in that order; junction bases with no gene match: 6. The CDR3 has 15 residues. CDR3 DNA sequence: TGCAGTGCTAGGCCCGGGACTAGCGGGGATGAGACCCAGTACTTC. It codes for CSARPGTSGDETQYF.

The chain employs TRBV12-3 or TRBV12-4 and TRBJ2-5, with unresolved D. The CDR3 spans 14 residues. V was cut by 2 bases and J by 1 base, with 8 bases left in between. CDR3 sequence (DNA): TGTGCCAGCAGTTTAAGAAGGAGCCAAGAGACCCAGTACTTC. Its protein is CASSLRRSQETQYF.

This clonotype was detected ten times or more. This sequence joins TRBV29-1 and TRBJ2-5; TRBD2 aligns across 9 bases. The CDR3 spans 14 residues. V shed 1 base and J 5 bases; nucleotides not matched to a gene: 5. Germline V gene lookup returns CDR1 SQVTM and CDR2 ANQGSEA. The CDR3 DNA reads TGCAGCGTTGAAGTAGCGGGGGCCAAGGAGACCCAGTACTTC. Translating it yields CSVEVAGAKETQYF.

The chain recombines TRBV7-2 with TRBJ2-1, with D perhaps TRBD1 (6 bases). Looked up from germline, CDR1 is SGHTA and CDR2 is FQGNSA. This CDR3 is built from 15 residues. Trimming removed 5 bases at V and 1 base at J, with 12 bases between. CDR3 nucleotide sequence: TGTGCCAGCAGCCTGTTCAGGGGATCCTACAATGAGCAGTTCTTC. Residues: CASSLFRGSYNEQFF.

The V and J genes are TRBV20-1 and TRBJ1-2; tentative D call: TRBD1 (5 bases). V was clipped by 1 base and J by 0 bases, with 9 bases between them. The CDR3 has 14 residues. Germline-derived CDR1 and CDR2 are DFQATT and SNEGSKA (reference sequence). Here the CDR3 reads CSARARGSNYGYTF. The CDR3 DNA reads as TGCAGTGCTAGAGCCCGGGGGTCTAACTATGGCTACACCTTC.

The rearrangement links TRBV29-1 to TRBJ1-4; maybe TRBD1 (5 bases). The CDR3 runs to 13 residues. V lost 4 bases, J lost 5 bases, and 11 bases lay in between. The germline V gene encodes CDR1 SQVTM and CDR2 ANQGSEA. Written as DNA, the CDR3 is TGCAGCGTTGTAGGGACGGCAAATGAAAAACTGTTTTTT. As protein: CSVVGTANEKLFF. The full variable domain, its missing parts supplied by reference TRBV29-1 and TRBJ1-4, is SAVISQKPSRDICQRGTSLTIQCQVDSQVTMMFWYRQQPGQSLTLIATANQGSEATYESGFVIDKFPISRPNLTFSTLTVSNMSPEDSSIYLCSVVGTANEKLFFGSGTQLSVL.

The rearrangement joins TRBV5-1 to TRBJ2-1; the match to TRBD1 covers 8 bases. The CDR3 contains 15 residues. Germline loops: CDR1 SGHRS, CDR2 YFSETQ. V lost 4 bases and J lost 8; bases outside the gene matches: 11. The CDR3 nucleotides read TGCGCCAGCAGCAGAAGGACAGGGAGAGGCGATGAGCAGTTCTTC. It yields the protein CASSRRTGRGDEQFF.

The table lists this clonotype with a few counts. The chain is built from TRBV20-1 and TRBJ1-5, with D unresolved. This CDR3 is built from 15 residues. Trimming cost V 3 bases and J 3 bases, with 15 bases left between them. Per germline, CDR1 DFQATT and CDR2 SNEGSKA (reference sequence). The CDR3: CSASPSLGPNQPQHF. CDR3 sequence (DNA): TGCAGTGCTAGCCCCTCGTTAGGTCCCAATCAGCCCCAGCATTTT.

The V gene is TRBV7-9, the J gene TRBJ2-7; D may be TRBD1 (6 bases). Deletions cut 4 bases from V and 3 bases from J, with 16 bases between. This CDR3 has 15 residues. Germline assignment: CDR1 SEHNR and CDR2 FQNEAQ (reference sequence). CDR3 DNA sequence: TGTGCCAGCAGCTCCGACAGGCTGCAATTCTACGAGCAGTACTTC. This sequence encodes CASSSDRLQFYEQYF.

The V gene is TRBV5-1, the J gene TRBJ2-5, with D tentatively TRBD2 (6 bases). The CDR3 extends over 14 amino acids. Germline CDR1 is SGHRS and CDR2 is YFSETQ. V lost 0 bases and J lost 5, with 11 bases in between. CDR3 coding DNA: TGCGCCAGCAGCTTGGGACTAGATGCGGAGACCCAGTACTTC. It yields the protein CASSLGLDAETQYF.

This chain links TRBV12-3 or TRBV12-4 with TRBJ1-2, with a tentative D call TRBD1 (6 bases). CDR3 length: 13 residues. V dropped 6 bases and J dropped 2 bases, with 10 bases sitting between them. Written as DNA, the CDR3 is TGTGCCAGCAGAGGGACACGGAACTATGGCTACACCTTC. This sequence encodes CASRGTRNYGYTF.

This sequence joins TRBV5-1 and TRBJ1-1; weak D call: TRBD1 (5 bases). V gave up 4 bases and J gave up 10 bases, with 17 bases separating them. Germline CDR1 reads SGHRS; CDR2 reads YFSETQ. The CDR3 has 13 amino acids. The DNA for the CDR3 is TGCGCCAGCAGCGTGTCGGACCCGAGGGGAGCTTTCTTT. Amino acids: CASSVSDPRGAFF. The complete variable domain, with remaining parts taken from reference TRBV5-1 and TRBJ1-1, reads KAGVTQTPRYLIKTRGQQVTLSCSPISGHRSVSWYQQTPGQGLQFLFEYFSETQRNKGNFPGRFSGRQFSNSRSEMNVSTLELGDSALYLCASSVSDPRGAFFGQGTRLTVV.

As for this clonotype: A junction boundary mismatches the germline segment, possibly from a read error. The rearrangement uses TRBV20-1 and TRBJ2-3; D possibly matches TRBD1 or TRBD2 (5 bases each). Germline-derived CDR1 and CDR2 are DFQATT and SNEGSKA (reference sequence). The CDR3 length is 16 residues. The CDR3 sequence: CSASSVPGAITDTQDF. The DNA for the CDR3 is TGCAGTGCTTCTTCGGTTCCCGGGGCTATCACAGATACGCAGGATTTT.

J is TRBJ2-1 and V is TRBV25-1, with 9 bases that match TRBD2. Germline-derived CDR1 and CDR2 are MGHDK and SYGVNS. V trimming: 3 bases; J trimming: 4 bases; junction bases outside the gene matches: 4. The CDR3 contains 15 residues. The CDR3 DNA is TGTGCCAGCAGTGATTCTGCGGGGGGGTACAATGAGCAGTTCTTC. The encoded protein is CASSDSAGGYNEQFF.

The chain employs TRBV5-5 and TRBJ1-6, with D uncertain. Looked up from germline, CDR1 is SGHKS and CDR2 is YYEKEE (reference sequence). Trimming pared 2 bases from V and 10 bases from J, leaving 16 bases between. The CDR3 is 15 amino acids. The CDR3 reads CASSLDWQVGSPLHF. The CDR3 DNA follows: TGTGCCAGCAGCTTAGACTGGCAAGTAGGATCACCCCTCCACTTT.

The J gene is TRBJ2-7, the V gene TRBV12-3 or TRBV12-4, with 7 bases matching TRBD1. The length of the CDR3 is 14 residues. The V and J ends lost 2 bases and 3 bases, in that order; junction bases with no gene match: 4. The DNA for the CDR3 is TGTGCCAGCAGTTTAACAACAGGGGTCTACGAGCAGTACTTC. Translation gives CASSLTTGVYEQYF.